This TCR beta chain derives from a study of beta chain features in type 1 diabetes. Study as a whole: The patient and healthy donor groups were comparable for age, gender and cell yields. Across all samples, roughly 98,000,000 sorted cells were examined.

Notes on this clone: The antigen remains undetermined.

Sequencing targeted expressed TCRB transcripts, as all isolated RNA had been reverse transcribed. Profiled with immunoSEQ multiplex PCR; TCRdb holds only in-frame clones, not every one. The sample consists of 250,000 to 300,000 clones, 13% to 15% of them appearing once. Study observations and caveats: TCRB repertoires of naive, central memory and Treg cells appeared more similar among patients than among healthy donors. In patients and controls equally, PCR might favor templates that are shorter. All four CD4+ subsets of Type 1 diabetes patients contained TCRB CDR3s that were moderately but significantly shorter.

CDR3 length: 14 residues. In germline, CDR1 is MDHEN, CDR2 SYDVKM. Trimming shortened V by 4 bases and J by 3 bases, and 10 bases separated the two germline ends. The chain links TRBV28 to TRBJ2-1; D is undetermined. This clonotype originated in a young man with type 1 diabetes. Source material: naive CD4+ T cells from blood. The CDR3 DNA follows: TGTGCCAGCAGTTCCTCTAGTGTCTACAATGAGCAGTTCTTC. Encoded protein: CASSSSSVYNEQFF.